The 26 T cell receptor beta chains below all came from one sample that was sequenced in a study of shared clonotypes between healthy human individuals. Here immunoSEQ multiplex PCR was the method, and the copy in TCRdb shows in-frame clones only, minus some. The table lists 650,000 to 800,000 clones, around 70% of them singletons. Sequenced: memory CD4+ T cells sorted from blood. Subset defined: CD45RA-negative fraction. Receptor source: a woman aged 30 to 39 in good health.

Worth noting for this clone: A much more abundant neighbour one base away suggests this may be a read error. V usage is TRBV5-1 and J usage is TRBJ2-5; TRBD2 matches at 7 bases. CDR1 SGHRS and CDR2 YFSETQ come from the germline V gene. V dropped 9 bases and J dropped 3; count of bases not matched to a gene: 14. The CDR3 sequence is 15 residues long. CDR3 nucleotide sequence: TGCGCCACCCGCTTGGGGAGACTAGCAGAAGAGACCCAGTACTTC. Translated: CATRLGRLAEETQYF.

This sequence joins TRBV7-2 and TRBJ2-7; 10 bases line up with TRBD2. V was pared by 4 bases and J by 2 bases, with 8 bases of the junction left unmatched. Germline loops: CDR1 SGHTA, CDR2 FQGNSA. The CDR3 covers 16 residues. DNA of the CDR3: TGTGCCAGCAGCTCTACCTTTAGCGGGGGGACCTACGAGCAGTACTTC. It codes for CASSSTFSGGTYEQYF.

The V gene is TRBV28, the J gene TRBJ2-2, with TRBD1 identical over 7 bases. After removal of 6 bases from V and 4 bases from J, the junction contained 8 bases not matched to a gene. The CDR3 extends over 15 amino acids. The germline V gene encodes CDR1 MDHEN and CDR2 SYDVKM. The CDR3 protein is CASRDDRAGTGELFF. The CDR3, as DNA: TGTGCCAGCAGGGATGACAGGGCGGGCACCGGGGAGCTGTTTTTT. Full variable domain (remainder filled in from reference TRBV28 and TRBJ2-2): DVKVTQSSRYLVKRTGEKVFLECVQDMDHENMFWYRQDPGLGLRLIYFSYDVKMKEKGDIPEGYSVSREKKERFSLILESASTNQTSMYLCASRDDRAGTGELFFGEGSRLTVL.

The chain recombines TRBV6-1 with TRBJ1-1; tentative D call: TRBD1 (5 bases). There are 14 residues in the CDR3. V was cut by 4 bases and J by 2 bases, with 11 bases left in between. Germline V gene lookup returns CDR1 MNHNS and CDR2 SASEGT. DNA of the CDR3: TGTGCCAGCAGTGCCGGGGCGACCAACACTGAAGCTTTCTTT. Amino acids: CASSAGATNTEAFF.

The gene calls are TRBV11-2 and TRBJ1-3; D gene unclear. The CDR3 sequence is 16 residues long. The V end was cut by 0 bases, the J end by 2 bases, with 11 bases between. Per the germline V gene, CDR1 is SGHAT and CDR2 is FQNNGV. The CDR3: CASSLDHGLTGNTIYF. The DNA for the CDR3 is TGTGCCAGCAGCTTAGATCATGGACTTACTGGAAACACCATATATTTT.

The chain combines TRBV18 with TRBJ2-1; 10 bases align to TRBD2. Trimming at V came to 3 bases and at J to 3 bases, leaving 2 bases not matched to a gene. Germline values: CDR1 KGHSH, CDR2 LQKENI. There are 15 residues in the CDR3. The CDR3 spells CASSPLAGVYNEQFF. In DNA, the CDR3 is TGTGCCAGCTCACCCCTAGCGGGAGTCTACAATGAGCAGTTCTTC.

V is TRBV6-5 and J is TRBJ2-7; 10 nucleotides agree with TRBD2. The ends lost 7 bases at V and 6 bases at J; junction bases unmatched: 9. CDR1 and CDR2 (germline): MNHEY, SVGAGI. The CDR3 has 14 residues. The DNA of the CDR3 is TGTGCCAGCAAACGGGCTAGCGGGAGTAGCGAGCAGTACTTC. Translation: CASKRASGSSEQYF.

The genes are TRBV6-1 and TRBJ2-5; no clear D gene. The ends were cut back, 2 bases at V and 4 bases at J, with 2 bases in the middle. The V gene's germline CDR1 is MNHNS and CDR2 SASEGT. The length of the CDR3 is 11 residues. This CDR3 reads CASSELETQYF. The CDR3 nucleotides are TGTGCCAGCAGTGAACTAGAGACCCAGTACTTC.

This clone was found a few times. This chain links TRBV19 with TRBJ1-2; D call uncertain. Germline V gene data show CDR1 as LNHDA and CDR2 as SQIVND (reference sequence). V gave up 6 bases and J gave up 4 bases, with 12 bases separating them. The CDR3 extends over 13 amino acids. The CDR3 is CASRTTRAYGYTF. The CDR3 DNA reads as TGTGCCAGTAGGACCACTCGGGCCTATGGCTACACCTTC.

The chain combines TRBV28 with TRBJ1-2, with D hard to call. Germline V gene lookup returns CDR1 MDHEN and CDR2 SYDVKM. The CDR3 loop spans 14 amino acids. The V end lost 9 bases, the J end lost 6 bases, and 20 bases lay between the germline ends. CDR3 sequence: CASCSGEKSDGYTF. CDR3 coding DNA: TGTGCCAGTTGCTCTGGGGAAAAGTCAGATGGCTACACCTTC.

This clone was found a few times. The gene calls are TRBV4-1 and TRBJ2-3; 7 bases agree with TRBD2. The CDR3 is made up of 13 amino acids. Germline V CDR1 and CDR2: MGHRA, YSYEKL. J was trimmed by 6 bases and V by 4 bases; bases with no gene match: 4. The chain's CDR3 is CASSLQLADTQYF. DNA for the CDR3: TGCGCCAGCAGCCTTCAACTAGCGGATACGCAGTATTTT.

This clone was counted a single time. V and J are TRBV19 and TRBJ2-1, with 12 bases that match TRBD2. The CDR3 runs to 15 residues. The germline V gene encodes CDR1 LNHDA and CDR2 SQIVND (reference sequence). V lost 5 bases to trimming and J lost 6 bases; unmatched junction nucleotides: 5. CDR3 nucleotides: TGTGCCAGTAGTTACCCGACTAGCGGGAGCAATGAGCAGTTCTTC. Encoded protein: CASSYPTSGSNEQFF.

The chain combines TRBV6-5 with TRBJ2-3; 10 bases are shared with TRBD1. The CDR3 runs 15 residues. V was clipped by 6 bases and J by 2 bases; unmatched bases: 5. Germline CDR1 and CDR2: MNHEY and SVGAGI. The CDR3 region is CASSPGTGVTDTQYF. DNA of the CDR3: TGTGCCAGCAGCCCCGGGACAGGGGTCACAGATACGCAGTATTTT.

V and J are TRBV11-3 and TRBJ2-4; 7 bases line up with TRBD1. Germline V CDR1 and CDR2: SGHNT, YENEEA. This CDR3 spans 14 amino acids. V gave up 5 bases and J gave up 9 bases; unmatched junction bases: 10. The CDR3 here is CASSQDRASGIQYF. CDR3 coding DNA: TGTGCCAGCAGCCAAGACAGGGCTTCGGGCATTCAGTACTTC.

Turning to this clone: A much larger clone differs by one base, so this may be a read error. The sample holds other DNA sequences that translate to the same CDR3. This chain connects TRBV28 to TRBJ1-2; maybe TRBD1 (5 bases). V was pared by 5 bases and J by 3 bases, with 7 bases between. CDR3 length: 12 amino acids. Germline CDR1 MDHEN, CDR2 SYDVKM. The CDR3 nucleotides read TGTGCCAGCAGTGGGGGGGACTATGGCTACACCTTC. Translation gives CASSGGDYGYTF.

The table lists this clone with a few counts. The V gene is TRBV10-3, the J gene TRBJ2-5; possible D gene TRBD2, 6 bases. Trimming removed 7 bases from V and 4 bases from J, with 19 bases in between. The CDR3 is 15 residues long. Germline V gene data show CDR1 as ENHRY and CDR2 as SYGVKD. This CDR3 is CAITPGAGRGETQYF. CDR3 in DNA: TGTGCCATCACCCCCGGAGCGGGCCGGGGAGAGACCCAGTACTTC.

V usage is TRBV19 and J usage is TRBJ1-5; no reliable D call. The germline gives CDR1 LNHDA, CDR2 SQIVND (reference sequence). CDR3 length: 13 residues. Deletions cut 5 bases from V and 9 bases from J, with 14 bases between. In DNA, the CDR3 is TGTGCCAGTAGTGGGCAACACAGAGGGCCCCAGCATTTT. This codes for CASSGQHRGPQHF. The full variable domain, rest sourced from reference TRBV19 and TRBJ1-5, is DGGITQSPKYLFRKEGQNVTLSCEQNLNHDAMYWYRQDPGQGLRLIYYSQIVNDFQKGDIAEGYSVSREKKESFPLTVTSAQKNPTAFYLCASSGQHRGPQHFGDGTRLSIL.

The chain uses TRBV28 and TRBJ1-1; D is undetermined. The CDR3 extends over 15 amino acids. Trimming removed 5 bases at V and 3 bases at J, with 16 bases between. Germline values: CDR1 MDHEN, CDR2 SYDVKM. The CDR3 DNA sequence: TGTGCCAGCAGTCCGATCAGTCAGGCGGACACTGAAGCTTTCTTT. It encodes CASSPISQADTEAFF.

This chain joins TRBV29-1 and TRBJ2-5; 10 nucleotides match TRBD1. The J segment lost 7 bases and the V segment lost 6 bases, leaving 5 bases of the junction unmatched. The germline gives CDR1 SQVTM, CDR2 ANQGSEA. CDR3 size: 12 residues. The CDR3 is CSVGQGGGTQYF. The CDR3 bases are TGCAGCGTAGGACAGGGGGGAGGGACCCAGTACTTC.

This chain connects TRBV27 to TRBJ2-4; tentatively, D is TRBD2 (6 bases). Germline-derived CDR1 and CDR2 are MNHEY and SMNVEV (reference sequence). The CDR3 sequence is 15 residues long. Trimming cost V 0 bases and J 3 bases, with 9 bases left between them. DNA of the CDR3: TGTGCCAGCAGTTTATCGCCGGGGGTCAAAAACATTCAGTACTTC. It specifies CASSLSPGVKNIQYF.

The chain combines TRBV30 with TRBJ2-3; TRBD2 is a possible D gene (5 bases). Germline CDR1 reads GTSNPN; CDR2 reads SVGIG (reference sequence). Trimming took off 3 bases at V and 14 bases at J, with 15 bases between the two ends. The CDR3 contains 11 residues. The CDR3 spells CAWSPGLRPYF. The CDR3 bases are TGTGCCTGGAGCCCGGGATTAAGACCGTATTTT.

This clone was found a few times. The chain is built from TRBV2 and TRBJ2-3; D remains ambiguous. The CDR3 length is 11 residues. V gave up 6 bases and J gave up 6 bases, with 7 bases separating them. Germline values: CDR1 SNHLY, CDR2 FYNNEI. CDR3 nucleotides: TGTGCCAGCAGGGCTAGGGATACGCAGTATTTT. Translating gives CASRARDTQYF.

Of note for this clone: Other DNA sequences from this sample encode an identical CDR3 as well. The V and J genes are TRBV28 and TRBJ1-5; D uncertain. This CDR3 has 12 amino acids. Germline CDR1 is MDHEN and CDR2 is SYDVKM. The ends were cut back, 6 bases at V and 3 bases at J, with 6 bases in the middle. The CDR3: CASRRANQPQHF. The DNA for the CDR3 is TGTGCCAGCAGAAGAGCCAATCAGCCCCAGCATTTT.

Turning to this clone: Other DNA sequences in this sample translate to the same CDR3. The V call is TRBV28, the J call TRBJ1-4; weak D call: TRBD1 (6 bases). Germline CDR1 reads MDHEN; CDR2 reads SYDVKM. The CDR3 has 15 amino acids. V dropped 4 bases and J dropped 2 bases, with 11 bases sitting between them. The DNA of the CDR3 is TGTGCCAGCAGTTCATCAGGGGCGACTAATGAAAAACTGTTTTTT. It specifies CASSSSGATNEKLFF.

The genes are TRBV19 and TRBJ2-7; the D call may be TRBD1 or TRBD2 (5 bases each). V dropped 11 bases and J dropped 4 bases, with 12 bases sitting between them. The CDR3 is 11 amino acids. Germline lookup yields CDR1 LNHDA and CDR2 SQIVND (reference sequence). CDR3 sequence reads: CASAGGYEQYF. CDR3 in DNA: TGTGCCTCAGCTGGGGGTTACGAGCAGTACTTC. The full variable domain, in which reference TRBV19 and TRBJ2-7 provide the parts outside the CDR3, is DGGITQSPKYLFRKEGQNVTLSCEQNLNHDAMYWYRQDPGQGLRLIYYSQIVNDFQKGDIAEGYSVSREKKESFPLTVTSAQKNPTAFYLCASAGGYEQYFGPGTRLTVT.

Regarding this clone: Within the sample, other DNA sequences also encode this same CDR3. The V call is TRBV5-1, the J call TRBJ2-1; a possible D gene is TRBD1 (5 bases). Trimming pared 2 bases from V and 0 bases from J, leaving 9 bases between. This CDR3 has 15 residues. The germline V gene encodes CDR1 SGHRS and CDR2 YFSETQ. This CDR3 reads CASSLDSYSYNEQFF. The DNA of the CDR3 is TGCGCCAGCAGCTTAGACAGCTACTCCTACAATGAGCAGTTCTTC.